Following are 24 T cell receptor beta chains from one sample sequenced in a study of tumor-infiltrating lymphocytes in oesophageal squamous cell carcinoma. TCRdb ran MiXCR on the PCR reads and lists one entry per CDR3 protein. Among approximately 9,500 distinct CDR3 sequences, roughly 58% were seen once, and the ten largest hold 30% to 40%. Sequenced: esophageal tumor tissue. Receptors originate from a female donor with esophageal squamous cell carcinoma.

This clonotype turned up a few times. Here the CDR3 DNA reads TGTGCCAGCAGCTTAGGCCGGGACAATGAGCAGTTCTTC. This translates into CASSLGRDNEQFF. The rearrangement uses TRBV7-3 and TRBJ2-3; D not resolved. TRBJ2-1 explains the end of the DNA better; the J call may be wrong. The germline CDR1 and CDR2 sequences are SGHTA and FQGTGA. The CDR3 has 13 amino acids.

This clonotype has only a few counts. In DNA form, the CDR3 reads TGTGCCAGCAGCTTAAGTTCAGGGGGCAATGAGCAGTTCTTC. This gives the protein CASSLSSGGNEQFF. The chain combines TRBV7-3 with TRBJ2-7, with 7 positions matching TRBD1. The assigned J gene may be wrong: the sequence end matches TRBJ2-1 better. The germline V gene has CDR1 SGHTA and CDR2 FQGTGA. CDR3 size: 14 residues.

The CDR3, as DNA: TGTGCCAGCAGCGTGGGACTAGTTAATGAGCAGTACTTC. Translated: CASSVGLVNEQYF. The chain has TRBV7-9 and TRBJ2-7; 8 nucleotides agree with TRBD2. The CDR3 covers 13 residues. Germline loops: CDR1 SEHNR, CDR2 FQNEAQ (reference sequence). V shed 5 bases, J shed 7 bases, and the junction held 7 bases outside the gene matches.

This clonotype was seen just once. In nucleotides, the CDR3 is TGTGCCAGCAGTTTAGGGGGGGCGAACACCGGGGAGCTGTTTTTT. This gives the protein CASSLGGANTGELFF. This rearrangement joins TRBV28 to TRBJ2-2; 7 bases map to TRBD2. This CDR3 has 15 residues. Germline CDR1 MDHEN, CDR2 SYDVKM. V lost 2 bases and J lost 0; bases outside the gene matches: 0. Complete variable domain (other parts from reference TRBV28 and TRBJ2-2): DVKVTQSSRYLVKRTGEKVFLECVQDMDHENMFWYRQDPGLGLRLIYFSYDVKMKEKGDIPEGYSVSREKKERFSLILESASTNQTSMYLCASSLGGANTGELFFGEGSRLTVL.

This clonotype is categorized as medium-sized. The chain employs TRBV28 and TRBJ1-3; D gene unclear. CDR1 and CDR2 from the germline V gene are MDHEN and SYDVKM. The CDR3 totals 12 residues. V lost 6 bases and J 2 bases, leaving 5 bases between the germline ends. The chain's CDR3 is CASRRAGNTIYF. CDR3 nucleotide sequence: TGTGCCAGCAGGCGGGCTGGAAACACCATATATTTT.

The gene calls are TRBV12-3 or TRBV12-4 and TRBJ2-3; a weak D match, TRBD1 (6 bases). The J call may be wrong; the DNA end is better matched by TRBJ2-7. The CDR3 totals 12 residues. The CDR3 protein is CASSSDSYEQYF. CDR3 coding DNA: TGTGCCAGCAGCTCGGACAGCTACGAGCAGTACTTC.

This clonotype turned up a few times. The V call is TRBV7-3, the J call TRBJ2-1; no firm D call. V lost 2 bases, J lost 4 bases, and 9 bases lay in between. Germline values: CDR1 SGHTA, CDR2 FQGTGA. This CDR3 is 14 amino acids long. The CDR3 loop is CASSLDASYNEQFF. In DNA, the CDR3 is TGTGCCAGCAGCTTAGACGCGAGTTACAATGAGCAGTTCTTC.

This clonotype showed up many times. One junction end disagrees with the germline gene, perhaps due to a read error. The chain's CDR3 is CASSKGGEAGELFF. The CDR3 DNA reads as TGTGCTAGCAGCAAGGGGGGGGAAGCCGGGGAGCTGTTTTTT. The J gene is TRBJ2-2, the V gene TRBV7-7; D may be TRBD2 (7 bases). Germline assignment: CDR1 SSHAT and CDR2 FNYEAQ (reference sequence). The length of the CDR3 is 14 residues.

As concerns this clonotype: No conserved phenylalanine or tryptophan ends this CDR3, so it is likely a read error. It is unclear where the CDR3 begins or ends on the DNA, so no DNA is shown, and the CDR3 is as TCRdb lists it. The chain links TRBV10-2 to TRBJ2-1; the DNA was not used to check the table's D call, TRBD1. CDR1 WSHSY and CDR2 SAAADI come from the germline V gene. The CDR3 numbers 13 amino acids, ends counted. CDR3 residues: CASSEGVGYTFGS.

This clonotype was seen more than once but under ten times. The chain joins TRBV7-4 to TRBJ2-2; the D gene could be TRBD1 or TRBD2 (6 bases each). Per germline, CDR1 SGHVT and CDR2 SQSDAQ. CDR3 length: 14 amino acids. V lost 3 bases and J 5 bases, leaving 10 bases between the germline ends. The CDR3 spells CASSFRGDTGELFF. CDR3 in DNA: TGTGCCAGCAGCTTTAGGGGGGATACCGGGGAGCTGTTTTTT.

This sequence joins TRBV7-2 and TRBJ2-5; D is possibly TRBD1 (6 bases). The DNA end is a closer match to TRBJ2-3, so the J assignment may be wrong. CDR3 size: 15 residues. Germline V lookup: CDR1 SGHTA, CDR2 FQGNSA. DNA for the CDR3: TGTGCCAGCAGCCCCCCAGGGGCGCAATTGGATACGCAGTATTTT. The encoded protein is CASSPPGAQLDTQYF.

The gene calls are TRBV7-9 and TRBJ1-1; D ambiguous. Germline V lookup: CDR1 SEHNR, CDR2 FQNEAQ (reference sequence). The V end lost 4 bases, the J end lost 0 bases, and 9 bases lay between the germline ends. The CDR3 has 14 residues. CDR3 protein: CASSSHALNTEAFF. The CDR3, as DNA: TGTGCCAGCAGCTCTCATGCCCTGAACACTGAAGCTTTCTTT.

This clonotype was counted ten times or more. The rearrangement links TRBV18 to TRBJ1-5; a weak D match, TRBD1 (5 bases). V gave up 3 bases and J gave up 3 bases, with 12 bases separating them. Looked up from germline, CDR1 is KGHSH and CDR2 is LQKENI. The CDR3 runs 15 residues. In nucleotides, the CDR3 is TGTGCCAGCTCACCGGGGGGAAGGGACAATCAGCCCCAGCATTTT. This encodes CASSPGGRDNQPQHF. The full variable domain, rest sourced from reference TRBV18 and TRBJ1-5, is NAGVMQNPRHLVRRRGQEARLRCSPMKGHSHVYWYRQLPEEGLKFMVYLQKENIIDESGMPKERFSAEFPKEGPSILRIQQVVRGDSAAYFCASSPGGRDNQPQHFGDGTRLSIL.

The chain has TRBV7-2 and TRBJ2-3; D gene unclear. With 5 bases removed from V and 0 bases from J, the gap between germline ends came to 12 bases. The CDR3 extends over 15 amino acids. CDR1 and CDR2 (germline): SGHTA, FQGNSA. CDR3 sequence reads: CASSAVLVSTDTQYF. The CDR3 region has the DNA TGTGCCAGCAGCGCGGTTCTGGTGAGCACAGATACGCAGTATTTT.

This chain links TRBV7-2 with TRBJ2-1; 10 bases line up with TRBD1. Germline values: CDR1 SGHTA, CDR2 FQGNSA. After removal of 5 bases from V and 5 bases from J, the junction contained 6 bases not matched to a gene. This CDR3 spans 15 amino acids. The CDR3 DNA reads TGTGCCAGCAGCCCCCAGGGACAGGGGCACAATGAGCAGTTCTTC. Its protein is CASSPQGQGHNEQFF.

This clonotype was seen only a few times. The chain joins TRBV18 to TRBJ1-3; D call uncertain. The V and J ends lost 4 bases and 0 bases respectively, with 13 bases between them. The germline gives CDR1 KGHSH, CDR2 LQKENI. The CDR3 totals 16 residues. In DNA form, the CDR3 reads TGTGCCAGCTCACAGCTCCCAGTCTTCTCTGGAAACACCATATATTTT. It yields the protein CASSQLPVFSGNTIYF. The full variable domain, its missing parts supplied by reference TRBV18 and TRBJ1-3, is NAGVMQNPRHLVRRRGQEARLRCSPMKGHSHVYWYRQLPEEGLKFMVYLQKENIIDESGMPKERFSAEFPKEGPSILRIQQVVRGDSAAYFCASSQLPVFSGNTIYFGEGSWLTVV.

This chain links TRBV24-1 with TRBJ2-1; maybe TRBD2 (10 bases). CDR1 and CDR2 (germline): KGHDR, SFDVKD. V was shortened by 2 bases and J by 9 bases, with 25 bases between the two germline ends. This CDR3 is built from 18 residues. The CDR3 spells CATSDSTGGSGRGSEQFF. The CDR3 bases are TGTGCCACCAGTGATTCAACAGGGGGCAGCGGGAGGGGGTCTGAGCAGTTCTTC.

J is TRBJ2-4 and V is TRBV11-1, with D uncertain. V was clipped by 6 bases and J by 0 bases, with 9 bases between them. The CDR3 extends over 14 amino acids. From germline, CDR1 is SGHAT and CDR2 FQDESV (reference sequence). The CDR3 loop is CASSSRPAKNIQYF. The CDR3 DNA reads TGTGCCAGCAGTTCACGACCAGCCAAAAACATTCAGTACTTC.

V usage is TRBV7-6 and J usage is TRBJ2-5; D remains unclear. V lost 1 base and J 4 bases, leaving 10 bases between the germline ends. The CDR3 runs to 14 residues. Germline values: CDR1 SGHVS, CDR2 FNYEAQ. CDR3 sequence reads: CASSLGSARETQYF. The CDR3 region has the DNA TGTGCCAGCAGCTTAGGATCGGCCAGAGAGACCCAGTACTTC.

A note on this clonotype: A read error may explain this, as a much larger clone is one base away. V gene TRBV5-1 combines with J gene TRBJ2-1; TRBD2 might be the D (6 bases). The closer fit of TRBJ2-7 to the DNA end suggests the J call may be wrong. CDR3 length: 13 amino acids. The germline V gene has CDR1 SGHRS and CDR2 YFSETQ. Here the CDR3 reads CASSLEFAGEQYF. For the CDR3, the DNA is TGCGCCAGCAGCTTGGAGTTCGCGGGAGAGCAGTACTTC.

This chain links TRBV7-2 with TRBJ2-3; 12 bases match TRBD2. The DNA end is a closer match to TRBJ2-1, so the J assignment may be wrong. From germline, CDR1 is SGHTA and CDR2 FQGNSA. The CDR3 consists of 13 residues. This chain's CDR3 is CASSLQTSGGQFF. The CDR3 DNA reads TGTGCCAGCAGCTTACAGACTAGCGGGGGGCAGTTCTTC.

This clonotype has a count of ten or more. This chain links TRBV6-1 with TRBJ1-1; a possible D gene is TRBD1 (5 bases). Trimming took off 4 bases at V and 1 base at J, with 7 bases between the two ends. CDR1 is MNHNS, CDR2 SASEGT, per germline. The CDR3 totals 13 residues. The CDR3 bases are TGTGCCAGCAGTGTGACAGCGAACACTGAAGCTTTCTTT. Translated, it gives CASSVTANTEAFF.

The chain is built from TRBV7-8 and TRBJ2-3; D remains unclear. CDR1 is SGHVS and CDR2 is FQNEAQ in the germline V gene. The V end lost 3 bases, the J end lost 6 bases, and 4 bases lay between the germline ends. CDR3 size: 11 residues. In DNA form, the CDR3 reads TGTGCCAGCAGCTTTTTTGATACGCAGTATTTT. This gives the protein CASSFFDTQYF.

Points on this clonotype: One junction end disagrees with the germline gene, perhaps due to a read error. V gene TRBV7-9 combines with J gene TRBJ1-1, with a possible D match to TRBD1 (5 bases). Germline V gives CDR1 SEHNR, CDR2 FQNEAQ (reference sequence). This CDR3 region has 13 residues. CDR3 sequence: CASSLGENTEAFF. The CDR3 region has the DNA TGTGCTAGCAGCTTAGGGGAGAACACTGAAGCTTTCTTT.